What follows is one T cell receptor beta chain and its context. Per the study methods: Nucleated cell number was recorded as an estimate derived from reference gene primer amplification. Clones were sequenced by immunoSEQ multiplex PCR, and TCRdb holds only the in-frame ones, with some missing. That table furnishes V, J and clone size, whereas the DNA furnished D and trimming. Counted here are 40,000 to 60,000 clones, roughly 82% occurring once; the ten biggest clones make up about 14%. This sample stems from a study of blood T cell repertoires in COVID-19. The CDR3 extends over 12 amino acids. Trimming took 10 bases from V and 6 from J; bases not matched to a gene: 7.

The chain employs TRBV12-3 or TRBV12-4 and TRBJ2-5; 8 bases fit TRBD2. The sequenced sample was peripheral blood. This sequence originates from a human donor in a cohort sampled during active COVID-19. The chain's CDR3 is CANGGGGQTQYF. The CDR3 DNA sequence: TGTGCCAACGGGGGGGGAGGGCAGACCCAGTACTTC.